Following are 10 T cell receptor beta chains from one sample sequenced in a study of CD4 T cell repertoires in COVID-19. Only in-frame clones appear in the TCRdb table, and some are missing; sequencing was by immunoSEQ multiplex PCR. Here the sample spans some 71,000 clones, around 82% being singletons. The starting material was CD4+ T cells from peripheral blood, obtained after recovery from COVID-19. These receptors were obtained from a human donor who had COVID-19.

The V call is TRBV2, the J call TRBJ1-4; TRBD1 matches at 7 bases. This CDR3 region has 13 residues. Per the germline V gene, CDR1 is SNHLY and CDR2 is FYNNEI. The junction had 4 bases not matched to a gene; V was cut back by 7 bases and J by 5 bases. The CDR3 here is CASMKTGNEKLFF. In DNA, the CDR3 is TGTGCCAGCATGAAGACAGGGAATGAAAAACTGTTTTTT.

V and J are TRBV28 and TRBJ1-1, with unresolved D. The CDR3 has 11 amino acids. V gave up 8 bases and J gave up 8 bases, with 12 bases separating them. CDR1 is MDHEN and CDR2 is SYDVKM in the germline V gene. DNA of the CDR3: TGTGCCAGCTCTGTACAGCAAGAAGCTTTCTTT. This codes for CASSVQQEAFF.

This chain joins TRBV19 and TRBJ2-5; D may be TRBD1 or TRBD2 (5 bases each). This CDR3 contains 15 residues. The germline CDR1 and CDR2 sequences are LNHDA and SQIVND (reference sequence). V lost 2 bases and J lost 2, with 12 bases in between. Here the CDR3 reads CASSISPGRQETQYF. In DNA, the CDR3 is TGTGCCAGTAGTATATCCCCGGGACGTCAAGAGACCCAGTACTTC. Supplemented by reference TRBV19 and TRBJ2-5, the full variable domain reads DGGITQSPKYLFRKEGQNVTLSCEQNLNHDAMYWYRQDPGQGLRLIYYSQIVNDFQKGDIAEGYSVSREKKESFPLTVTSAQKNPTAFYLCASSISPGRQETQYFGPGTRLLVL.

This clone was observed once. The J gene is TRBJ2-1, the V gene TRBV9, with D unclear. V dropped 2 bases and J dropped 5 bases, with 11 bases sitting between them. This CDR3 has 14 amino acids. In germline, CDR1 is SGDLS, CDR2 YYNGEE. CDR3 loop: CASSVSNGNNEQFF. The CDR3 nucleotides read TGTGCCAGCAGCGTGAGTAATGGTAACAATGAGCAGTTCTTC.

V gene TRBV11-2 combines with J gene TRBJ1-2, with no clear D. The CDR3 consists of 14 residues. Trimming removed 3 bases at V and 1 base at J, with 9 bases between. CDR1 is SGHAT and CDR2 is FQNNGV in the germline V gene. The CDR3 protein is CASSLSSFNYGYTF. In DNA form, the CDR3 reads TGTGCCAGCAGCTTGAGCAGTTTTAACTATGGCTACACCTTC.

CDR3 region: CASSQEVQGQETQYF. CDR3 DNA: TGTGCCAGCAGCCAAGAGGTCCAGGGCCAAGAGACCCAGTACTTC. This chain uses TRBV14 with TRBJ2-5, with TRBD1 as a possible D gene (5 bases). Per the germline V gene, CDR1 is SGHDN and CDR2 is FVKESK. Between the trimmed V and J ends, which lost 0 bases and 1 base, there was a span of 9 bases. The length of the CDR3 is 15 residues.

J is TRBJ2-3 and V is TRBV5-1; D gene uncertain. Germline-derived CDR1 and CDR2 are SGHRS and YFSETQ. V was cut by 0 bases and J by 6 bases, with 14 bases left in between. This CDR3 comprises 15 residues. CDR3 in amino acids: CASSLGMGQVDTQYF. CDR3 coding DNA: TGCGCCAGCAGCTTGGGGATGGGCCAGGTGGATACGCAGTATTTT. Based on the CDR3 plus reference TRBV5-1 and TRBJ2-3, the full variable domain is KAGVTQTPRYLIKTRGQQVTLSCSPISGHRSVSWYQQTPGQGLQFLFEYFSETQRNKGNFPGRFSGRQFSNSRSEMNVSTLELGDSALYLCASSLGMGQVDTQYFGPGTRLTVL.

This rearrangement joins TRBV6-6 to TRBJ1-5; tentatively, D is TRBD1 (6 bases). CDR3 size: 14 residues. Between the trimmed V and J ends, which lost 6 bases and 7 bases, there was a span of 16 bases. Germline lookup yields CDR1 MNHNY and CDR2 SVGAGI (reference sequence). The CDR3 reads CASSPTGKKQPQHF. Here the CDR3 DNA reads TGTGCCAGCAGCCCCACAGGGAAGAAACAGCCCCAGCATTTT.

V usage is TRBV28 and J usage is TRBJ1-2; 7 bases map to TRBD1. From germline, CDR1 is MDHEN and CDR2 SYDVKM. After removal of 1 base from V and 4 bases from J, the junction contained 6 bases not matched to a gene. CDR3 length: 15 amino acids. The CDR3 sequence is CASSLSGQEGYGYTF. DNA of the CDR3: TGTGCCAGCAGTTTATCCGGACAGGAGGGCTATGGCTACACCTTC.

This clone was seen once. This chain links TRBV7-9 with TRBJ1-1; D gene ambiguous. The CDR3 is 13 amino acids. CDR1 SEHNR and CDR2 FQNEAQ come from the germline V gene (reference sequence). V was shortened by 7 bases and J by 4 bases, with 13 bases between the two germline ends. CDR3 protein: CASTRNVGTEAFF. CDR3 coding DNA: TGTGCCAGCACCCGTAACGTGGGCACTGAAGCTTTCTTT.